This TCR beta chain is from a study of metastatic and nonmetastatic thyroid tumors. Turning to the study itself: Both malignant and benign thyroid patients supplied peripheral blood and tumor or nodule tissue samples, across which the repertoires of these patients were then compared.

Nobody among the patients had been given any treatment before thyroid surgery. Study-wide findings and caveats: As reported, TCR beta diversity in blood and tumor was significantly higher in malignant thyroid tumors than in benign nodules.

With respect to this clone: Its antigen remains unknown.

How the authors handled the data: The study took CDR3 differences across clinicopathological groups and made a distant-metastasis classifier for papillary thyroid cancer from them. TCRdb re-called the PCR reads via MiXCR. The V and J calls were determined by TCRdb, not by the authors. The sample has just under 4,000 clones, around 34% seen once. The specimen sequenced was adjacent normal tissue. The clonotype originates from a female donor with papillary thyroid cancer or a benign thyroid nodule (not recorded which). Some clones in this sample may be carry-over from other donors' samples.

In nucleotides, the CDR3 is TGTGCCAGCAGCTTCCGGGGACAGGCAGACTCTGGGGCCAACGTCCTGACTTTC. Translating gives CASSFRGQADSGANVLTF. The V gene is TRBV11-2, the J gene TRBJ2-6; 8 bases map to TRBD1. V trimming: 3 bases; J trimming: 0 bases; junction bases outside the gene matches: 7. The CDR3 is 18 amino acids. Germline CDR1 SGHAT, CDR2 FQNNGV.